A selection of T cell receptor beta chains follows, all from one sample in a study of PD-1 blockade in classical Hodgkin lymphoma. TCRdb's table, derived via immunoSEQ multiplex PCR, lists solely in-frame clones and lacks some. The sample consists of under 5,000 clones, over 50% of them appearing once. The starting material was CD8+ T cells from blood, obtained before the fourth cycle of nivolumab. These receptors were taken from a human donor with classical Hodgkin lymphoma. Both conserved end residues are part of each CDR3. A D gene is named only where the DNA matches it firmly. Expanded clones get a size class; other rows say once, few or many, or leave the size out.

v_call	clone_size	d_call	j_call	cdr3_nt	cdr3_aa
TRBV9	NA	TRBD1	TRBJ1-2	TGTGCCAGCAGCTCGGGACAGGGTAACTATGGCTACACCTTC	CASSSGQGNYGYTF
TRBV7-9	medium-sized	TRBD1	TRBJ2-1	TGTGCCAGCAGCTTGCCTTGGGACAGACGATACAATGAGCAGTTCTTC	CASSLPWDRRYNEQFF
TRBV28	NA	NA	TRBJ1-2	TGTGCCAGCAGTTTGTGGGCCGGGGGCTACACCTTC	CASSLWAGGYTF
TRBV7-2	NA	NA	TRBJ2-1	TGTGCCAGCAGCTCATCAGGGAGTACAGGCGATGAGCAGTTCTTC	CASSSSGSTGDEQFF
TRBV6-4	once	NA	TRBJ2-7	TGTGCCAGCAGTCCTTCCGACAGTTCGTTCTACGAGCAGTACTTC	CASSPSDSSFYEQYF
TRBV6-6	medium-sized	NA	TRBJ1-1	TGTGCCAGCAGCGCCGGCCCCCTCACTGAAGCTTTCTTT	CASSAGPLTEAFF
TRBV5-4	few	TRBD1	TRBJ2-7	TGTGCCAGCAGCAACGGACAGGGGGAGTACGAGCAGTACTTC	CASSNGQGEYEQYF
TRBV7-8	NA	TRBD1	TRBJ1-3	TGTGCCAGCAGCCCAGGGGGTGGATCTGGAAACACCATATATTTT	CASSPGGGSGNTIYF
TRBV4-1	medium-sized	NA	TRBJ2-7	TGCGCCAGCAGCCAAGGATTTACTAGAAGCTCCTACGAGCAGTACTTC	CASSQGFTRSSYEQYF
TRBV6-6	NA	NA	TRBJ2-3	TGTGCCAGCCTAACGGGGGCAGATACGCAGTATTTT	CASLTGADTQYF
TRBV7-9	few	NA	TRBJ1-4	TGTGCCAGCAGCTTAATTGTCGTCAGGGGAACTAATGAAAAACTGTTTTTT	CASSLIVVRGTNEKLFF
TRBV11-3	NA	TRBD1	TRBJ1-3	TGTGCCAGCAGCTCCTACAGGGGCGGGAACACCATATATTTT	CASSSYRGGNTIYF
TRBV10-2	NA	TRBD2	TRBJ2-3	TGCGCCAGCATCCCGGGACTAGTAACAGATACGCAGTATTTT	CASIPGLVTDTQYF
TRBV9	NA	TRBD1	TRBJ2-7	TGTGCCAGCATCCTAGAATCGGGACAGGGGGCGAGCGAGCAGTACTTC	CASILESGQGASEQYF
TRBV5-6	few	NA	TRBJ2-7	TGTGCCAGCAGCTTGGCCGAAGGGCAACAGTACTTC	CASSLAEGQQYF
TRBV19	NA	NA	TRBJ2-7	TGTGCCAGTAGTATGCGTACAGGGACTCCCTACGAGCAGTACTTC	CASSMRTGTPYEQYF
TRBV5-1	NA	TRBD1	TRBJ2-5	TGCGCCAGCAGACCGACAGGGCTAAGAGAGACCCAGTACTTC	CASRPTGLRETQYF
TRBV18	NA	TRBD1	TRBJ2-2	TGTGCCAGCTCACAGGGACAGGGCCGACAAGCCCTATACACCGGGGAGCTGTTTTTT	CASSQGQGRQALYTGELFF
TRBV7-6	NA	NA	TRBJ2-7	TGTGCCAGCAGCTACCTCGGGGGGCTGGACGAGCAGTACTTC	CASSYLGGLDEQYF
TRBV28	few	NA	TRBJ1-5	TGTGCCAGCAGTTCCAATTTGGAGGCTTTACAGCCCCAGCATTTT	CASSSNLEALQPQHF
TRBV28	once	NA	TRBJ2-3	TGTGCCAGCAGCCCCATTGTTTATTCGTCCAGGGCTGAAGATACGCAGTATTTT	CASSPIVYSSRAEDTQYF
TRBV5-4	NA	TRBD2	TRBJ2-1	TGTGCCAGCAGCCTAGGACTAGCGGGAGGCAATGAGCAGTTCTTC	CASSLGLAGGNEQFF
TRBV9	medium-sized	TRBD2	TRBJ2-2	TGTGCCAGCAGCCCCCTGGGTAGCGGGGGAGTCGGGGAGCTGTTTTTT	CASSPLGSGGVGELFF
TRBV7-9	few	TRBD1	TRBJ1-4	TGTGCCAGCAGCCCGACAGGGTCTGAGCAAGAAAAACTGTTTTTT	CASSPTGSEQEKLFF
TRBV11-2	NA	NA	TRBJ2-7	TGTGCCAGCAGCTTATTCCACCGTACTAGGGACGAGCAGTACTTC	CASSLFHRTRDEQYF
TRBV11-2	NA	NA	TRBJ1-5	TGTGCCAGCAGCAGCGACAGTTACGACAATCAGCCCCAGCATTTT	CASSSDSYDNQPQHF
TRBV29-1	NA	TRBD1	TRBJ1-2	TGCAGCGTTGAAGGGACAGGGGGACCTAACTATGGCTACACCTTC	CSVEGTGGPNYGYTF
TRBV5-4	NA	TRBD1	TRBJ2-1	TGTGCCAGCAGCTTGGAGCGGGACAGGGTGGATGAGCAGTTCTTC	CASSLERDRVDEQFF
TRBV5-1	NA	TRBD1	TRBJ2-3	TGCGCCAGCAGCAAAGGGACAGGCGGACCCGCGTCCGTACGCACAGATACGCAGTATTTT	CASSKGTGGPASVRTDTQYF
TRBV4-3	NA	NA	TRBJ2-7	TGCGCCAGCAGCCAAGAATGGGAAACCTACGAGCAGTACTTC	CASSQEWETYEQYF
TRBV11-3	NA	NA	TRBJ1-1	TGTGCCAGCAGCGGGGAGGGTTACGAAGCTTTCTTT	CASSGEGYEAFF
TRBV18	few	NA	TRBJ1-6	TGTGCCAGCTCAGCATACTCCTATAATTCACCCCTCCACTTT	CASSAYSYNSPLHF
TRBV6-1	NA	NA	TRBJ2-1	TGTGCCAGCAGTGGGGCGGGGACCTACAATGAGCAGTTCTTC	CASSGAGTYNEQFF
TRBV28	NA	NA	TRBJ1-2	TGTGCCAGCAGTCCCGGGGGCTATGGCTACACCTTC	CASSPGGYGYTF
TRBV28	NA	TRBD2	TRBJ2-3	TGTGCCAGCAGTTTAGGATCGGTAGCGGGAACAGATACGCAGTATTTT	CASSLGSVAGTDTQYF
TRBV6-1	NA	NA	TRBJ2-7	TGTGCCAGCAGCTTCGGACTCTACGAGCAGTACTTC	CASSFGLYEQYF
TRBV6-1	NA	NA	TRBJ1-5	TGTGCCAGCACCCCGGTAGTACAGAGCAATCAGCCCCAGCATTTT	CASTPVVQSNQPQHF
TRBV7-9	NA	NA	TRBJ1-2	TGTGCCAGCAGCTACCTATATGGCTACACCTTC	CASSYLYGYTF
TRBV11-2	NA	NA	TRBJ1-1	TGTGCCACCAACGGGTTGAACACTGAAGCTTTCTTT	CATNGLNTEAFF
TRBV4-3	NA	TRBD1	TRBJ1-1	TGCGCCAGCAGCCCTGCTTGGGACAGGGGAGGGACTGAAGCTTTCTTT	CASSPAWDRGGTEAFF
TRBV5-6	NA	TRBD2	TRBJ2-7	TGTGCCAGCAGCTTAGGTCCGGGGGGCTACGAGCAGTACTTC	CASSLGPGGYEQYF
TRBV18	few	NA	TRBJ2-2	TGTGCCAGCTCACCGTTGAATGATGTGACCGGGGAGCTGTTTTTT	CASSPLNDVTGELFF
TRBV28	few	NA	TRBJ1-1	TGTGCCAGCAGTTTATCTACAGATATGAACACTGAAGCTTTCTTT	CASSLSTDMNTEAFF
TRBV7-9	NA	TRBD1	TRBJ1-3	TGTGCCAGCAGCCTTACAGGGGGCCTATTGGACACCATATATTTT	CASSLTGGLLDTIYF
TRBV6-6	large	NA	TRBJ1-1	TGTGCCAGCAGTACCAACTATGAAGCTTTCTTT	CASSTNYEAFF
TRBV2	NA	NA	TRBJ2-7	TGTGCCAGCAGTGCCGGGGGCCAGGGGCGCTACGAGCAGTACTTC	CASSAGGQGRYEQYF
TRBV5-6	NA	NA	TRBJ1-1	TGTGCCAGCTACGGACAGATGAACACTGAAGCTTTCTTT	CASYGQMNTEAFF